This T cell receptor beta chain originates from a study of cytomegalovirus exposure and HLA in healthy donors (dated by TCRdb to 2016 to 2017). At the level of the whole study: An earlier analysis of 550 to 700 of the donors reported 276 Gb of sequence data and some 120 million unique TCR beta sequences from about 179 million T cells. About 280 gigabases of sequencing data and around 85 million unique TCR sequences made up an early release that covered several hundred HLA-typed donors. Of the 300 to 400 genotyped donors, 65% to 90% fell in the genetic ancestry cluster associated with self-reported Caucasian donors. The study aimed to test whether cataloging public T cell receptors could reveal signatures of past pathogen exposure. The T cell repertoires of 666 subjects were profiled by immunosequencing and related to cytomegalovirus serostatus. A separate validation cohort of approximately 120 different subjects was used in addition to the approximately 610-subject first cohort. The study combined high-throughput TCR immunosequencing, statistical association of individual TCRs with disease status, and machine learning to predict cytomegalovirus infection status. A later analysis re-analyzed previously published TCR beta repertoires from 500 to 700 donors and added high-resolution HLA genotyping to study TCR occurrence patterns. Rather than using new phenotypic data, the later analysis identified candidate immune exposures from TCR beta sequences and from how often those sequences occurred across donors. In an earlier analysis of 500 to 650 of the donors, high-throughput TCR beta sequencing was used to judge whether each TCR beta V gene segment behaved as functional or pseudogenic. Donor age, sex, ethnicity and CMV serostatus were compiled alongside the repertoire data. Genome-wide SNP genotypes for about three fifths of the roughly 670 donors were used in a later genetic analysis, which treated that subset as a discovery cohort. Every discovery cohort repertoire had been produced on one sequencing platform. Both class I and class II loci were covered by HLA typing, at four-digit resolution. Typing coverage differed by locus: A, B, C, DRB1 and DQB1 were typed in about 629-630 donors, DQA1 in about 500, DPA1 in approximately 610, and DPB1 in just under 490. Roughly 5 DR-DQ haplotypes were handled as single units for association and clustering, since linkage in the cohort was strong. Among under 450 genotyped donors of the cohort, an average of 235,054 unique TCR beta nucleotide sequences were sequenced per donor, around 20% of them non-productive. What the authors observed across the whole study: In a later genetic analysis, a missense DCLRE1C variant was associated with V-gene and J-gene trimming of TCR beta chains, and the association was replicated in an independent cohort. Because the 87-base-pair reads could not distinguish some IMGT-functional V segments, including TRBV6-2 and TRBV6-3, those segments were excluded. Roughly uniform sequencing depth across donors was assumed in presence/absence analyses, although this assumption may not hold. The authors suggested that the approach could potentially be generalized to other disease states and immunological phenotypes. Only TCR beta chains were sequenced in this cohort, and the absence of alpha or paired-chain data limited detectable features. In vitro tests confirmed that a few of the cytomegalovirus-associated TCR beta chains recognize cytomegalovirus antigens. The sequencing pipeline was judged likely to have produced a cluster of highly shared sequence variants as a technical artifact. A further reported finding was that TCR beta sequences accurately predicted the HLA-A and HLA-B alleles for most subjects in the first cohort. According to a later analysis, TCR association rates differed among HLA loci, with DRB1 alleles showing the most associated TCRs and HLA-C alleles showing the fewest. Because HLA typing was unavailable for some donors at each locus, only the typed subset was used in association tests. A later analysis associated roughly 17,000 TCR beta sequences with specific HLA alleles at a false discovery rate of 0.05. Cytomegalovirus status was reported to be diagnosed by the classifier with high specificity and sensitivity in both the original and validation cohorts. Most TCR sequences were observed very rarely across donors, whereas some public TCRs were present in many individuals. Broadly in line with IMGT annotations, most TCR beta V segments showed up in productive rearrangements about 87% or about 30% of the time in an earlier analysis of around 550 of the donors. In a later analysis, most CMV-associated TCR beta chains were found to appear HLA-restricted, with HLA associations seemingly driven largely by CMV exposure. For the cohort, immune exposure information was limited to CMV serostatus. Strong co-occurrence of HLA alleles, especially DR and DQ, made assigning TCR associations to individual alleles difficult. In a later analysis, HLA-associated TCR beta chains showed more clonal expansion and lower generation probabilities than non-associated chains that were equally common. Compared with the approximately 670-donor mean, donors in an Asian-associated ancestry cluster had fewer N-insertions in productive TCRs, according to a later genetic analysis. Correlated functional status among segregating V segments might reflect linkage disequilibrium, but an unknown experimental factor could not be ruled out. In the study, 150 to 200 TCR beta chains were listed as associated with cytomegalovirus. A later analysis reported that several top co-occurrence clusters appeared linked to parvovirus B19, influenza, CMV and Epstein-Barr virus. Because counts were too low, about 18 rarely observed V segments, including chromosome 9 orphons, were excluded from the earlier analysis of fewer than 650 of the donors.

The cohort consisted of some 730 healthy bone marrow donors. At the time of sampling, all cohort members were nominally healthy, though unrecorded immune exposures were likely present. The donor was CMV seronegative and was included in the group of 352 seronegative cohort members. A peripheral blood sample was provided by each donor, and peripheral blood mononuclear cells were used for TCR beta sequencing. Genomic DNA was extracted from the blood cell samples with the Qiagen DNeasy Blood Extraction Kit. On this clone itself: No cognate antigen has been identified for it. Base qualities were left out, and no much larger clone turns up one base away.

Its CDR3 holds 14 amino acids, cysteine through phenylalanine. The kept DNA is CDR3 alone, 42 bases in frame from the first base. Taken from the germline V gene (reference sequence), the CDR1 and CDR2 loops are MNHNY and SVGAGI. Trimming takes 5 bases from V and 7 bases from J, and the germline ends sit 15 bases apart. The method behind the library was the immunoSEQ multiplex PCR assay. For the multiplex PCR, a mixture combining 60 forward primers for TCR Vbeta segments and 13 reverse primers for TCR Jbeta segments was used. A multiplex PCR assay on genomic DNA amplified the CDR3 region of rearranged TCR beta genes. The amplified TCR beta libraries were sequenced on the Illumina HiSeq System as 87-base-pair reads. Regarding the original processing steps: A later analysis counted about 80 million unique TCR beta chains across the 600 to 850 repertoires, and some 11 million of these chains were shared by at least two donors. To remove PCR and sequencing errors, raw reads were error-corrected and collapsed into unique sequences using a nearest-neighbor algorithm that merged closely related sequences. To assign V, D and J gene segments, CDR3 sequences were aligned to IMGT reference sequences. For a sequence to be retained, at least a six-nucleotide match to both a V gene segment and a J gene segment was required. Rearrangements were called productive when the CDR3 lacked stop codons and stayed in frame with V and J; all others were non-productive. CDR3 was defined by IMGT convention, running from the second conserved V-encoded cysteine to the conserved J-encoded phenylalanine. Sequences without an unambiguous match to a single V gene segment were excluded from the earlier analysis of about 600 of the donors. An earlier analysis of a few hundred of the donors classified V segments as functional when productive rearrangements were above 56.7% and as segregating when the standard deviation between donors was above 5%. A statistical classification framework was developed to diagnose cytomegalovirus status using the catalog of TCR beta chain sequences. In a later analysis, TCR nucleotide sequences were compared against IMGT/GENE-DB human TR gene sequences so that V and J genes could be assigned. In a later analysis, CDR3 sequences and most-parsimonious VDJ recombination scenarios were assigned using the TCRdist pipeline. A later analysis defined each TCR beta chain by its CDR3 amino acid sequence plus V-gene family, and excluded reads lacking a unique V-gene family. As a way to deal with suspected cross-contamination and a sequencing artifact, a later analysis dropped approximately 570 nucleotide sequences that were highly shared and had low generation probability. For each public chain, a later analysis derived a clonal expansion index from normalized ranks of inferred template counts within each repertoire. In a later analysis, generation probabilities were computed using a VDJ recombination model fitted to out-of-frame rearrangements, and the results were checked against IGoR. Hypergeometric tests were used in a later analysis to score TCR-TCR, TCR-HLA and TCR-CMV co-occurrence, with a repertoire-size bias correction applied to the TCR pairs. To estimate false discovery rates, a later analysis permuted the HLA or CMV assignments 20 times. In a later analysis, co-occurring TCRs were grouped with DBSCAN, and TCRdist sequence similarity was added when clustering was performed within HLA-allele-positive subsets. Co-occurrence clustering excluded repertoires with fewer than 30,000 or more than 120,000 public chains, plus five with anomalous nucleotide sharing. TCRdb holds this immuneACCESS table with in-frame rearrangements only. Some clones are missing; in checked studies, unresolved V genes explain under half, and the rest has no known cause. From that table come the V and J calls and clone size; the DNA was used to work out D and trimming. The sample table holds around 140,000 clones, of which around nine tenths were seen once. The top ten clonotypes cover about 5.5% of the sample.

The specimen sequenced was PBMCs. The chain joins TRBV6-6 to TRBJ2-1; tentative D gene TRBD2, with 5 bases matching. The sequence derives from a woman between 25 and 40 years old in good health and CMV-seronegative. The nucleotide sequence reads TGTGCCAGCAGTCGTTCAGGAGGCAGGAATGAGCAGTTCTTC. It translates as CASSRSGGRNEQFF.